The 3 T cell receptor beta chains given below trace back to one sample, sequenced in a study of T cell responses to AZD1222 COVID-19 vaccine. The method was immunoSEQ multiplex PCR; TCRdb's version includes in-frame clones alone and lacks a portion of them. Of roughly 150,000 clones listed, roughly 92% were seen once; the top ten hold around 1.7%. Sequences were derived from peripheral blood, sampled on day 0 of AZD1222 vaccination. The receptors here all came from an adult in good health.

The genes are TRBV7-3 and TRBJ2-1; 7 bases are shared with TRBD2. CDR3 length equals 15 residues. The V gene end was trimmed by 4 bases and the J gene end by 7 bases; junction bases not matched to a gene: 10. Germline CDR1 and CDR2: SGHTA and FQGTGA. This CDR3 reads CASSSAERGVNEQFF. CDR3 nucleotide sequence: TGTGCCAGCAGCTCCGCGGAGCGGGGAGTAAATGAGCAGTTCTTC.

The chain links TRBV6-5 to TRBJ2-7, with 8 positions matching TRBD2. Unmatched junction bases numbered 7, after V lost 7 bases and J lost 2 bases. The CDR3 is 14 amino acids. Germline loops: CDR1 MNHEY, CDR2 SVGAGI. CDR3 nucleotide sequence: TGTGCCAGCATCTCGGGAGGGCACCCCTACGAGCAGTACTTC. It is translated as CASISGGHPYEQYF.

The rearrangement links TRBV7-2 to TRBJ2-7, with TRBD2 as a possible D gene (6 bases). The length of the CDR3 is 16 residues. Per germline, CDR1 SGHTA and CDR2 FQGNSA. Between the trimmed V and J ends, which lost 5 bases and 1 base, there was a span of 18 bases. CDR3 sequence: CASSLRGNLGSYEQYF. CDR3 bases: TGTGCCAGCAGCCTCCGGGGGAACCTCGGGTCCTACGAGCAGTACTTC.